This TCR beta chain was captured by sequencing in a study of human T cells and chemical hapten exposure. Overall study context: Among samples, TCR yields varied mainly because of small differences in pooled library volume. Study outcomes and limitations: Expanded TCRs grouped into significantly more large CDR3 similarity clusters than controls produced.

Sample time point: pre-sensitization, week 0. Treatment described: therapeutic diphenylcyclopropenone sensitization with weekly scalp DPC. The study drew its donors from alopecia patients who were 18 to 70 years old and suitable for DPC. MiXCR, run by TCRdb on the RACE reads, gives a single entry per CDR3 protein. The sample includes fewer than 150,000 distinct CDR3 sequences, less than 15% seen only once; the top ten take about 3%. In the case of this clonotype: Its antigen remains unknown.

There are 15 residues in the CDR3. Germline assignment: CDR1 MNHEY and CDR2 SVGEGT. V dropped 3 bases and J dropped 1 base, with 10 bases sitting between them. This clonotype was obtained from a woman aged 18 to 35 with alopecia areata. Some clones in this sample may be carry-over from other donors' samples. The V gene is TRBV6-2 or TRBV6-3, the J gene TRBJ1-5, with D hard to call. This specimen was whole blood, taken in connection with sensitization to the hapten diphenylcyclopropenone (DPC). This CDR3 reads CASSYQAGSNQPQHF. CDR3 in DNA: TGTGCCAGCAGTTATCAGGCAGGAAGCAATCAGCCCCAGCATTTT.